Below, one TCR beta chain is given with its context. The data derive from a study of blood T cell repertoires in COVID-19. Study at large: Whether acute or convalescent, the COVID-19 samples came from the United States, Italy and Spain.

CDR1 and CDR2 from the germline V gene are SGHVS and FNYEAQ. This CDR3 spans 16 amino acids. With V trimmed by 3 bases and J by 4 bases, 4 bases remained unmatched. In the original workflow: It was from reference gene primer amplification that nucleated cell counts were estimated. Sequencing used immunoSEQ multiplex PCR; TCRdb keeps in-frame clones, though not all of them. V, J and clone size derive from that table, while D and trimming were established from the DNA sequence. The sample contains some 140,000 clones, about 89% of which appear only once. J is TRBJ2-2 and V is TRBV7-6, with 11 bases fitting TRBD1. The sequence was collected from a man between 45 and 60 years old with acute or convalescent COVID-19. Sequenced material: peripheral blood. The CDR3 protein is CASSFGQGAGTGELFF. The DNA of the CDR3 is TGTGCCAGCAGCTTTGGACAGGGGGCGGGCACCGGGGAGCTGTTTTTT.